This TCR beta chain was identified in a study of blood T cell repertoires in COVID-19. Study overall: The samples span acute and convalescent COVID-19 from the United States, Italy and Spain. PBMCs, B-cell-depleted T cells, or T cells were the source of the cDNA or gDNA that made up the material.

Germline-derived CDR1 and CDR2 are LNHDA and SQIVND (reference sequence). The CDR3 totals 19 residues. Trimming cost V 3 bases and J 2 bases; bases outside gene matches: 14. Libraries were prepared by immunoSEQ multiplex PCR; TCRdb keeps only in-frame clonotypes and omits some of them. The sample has some 150,000 clones, approximately 90% seen once. This chain connects TRBV19 to TRBJ2-3, with 10 bases that match TRBD2. This clonotype originated in a woman of 80 years or more with acute or convalescent COVID-19. The sequencing input was peripheral blood. The CDR3 nucleotides read TGTGCCAGTAGTATTAGTAGCGGGGGGCTAACCGTACCCACAGATACGCAGTATTTT. Translated, it gives CASSISSGGLTVPTDTQYF.